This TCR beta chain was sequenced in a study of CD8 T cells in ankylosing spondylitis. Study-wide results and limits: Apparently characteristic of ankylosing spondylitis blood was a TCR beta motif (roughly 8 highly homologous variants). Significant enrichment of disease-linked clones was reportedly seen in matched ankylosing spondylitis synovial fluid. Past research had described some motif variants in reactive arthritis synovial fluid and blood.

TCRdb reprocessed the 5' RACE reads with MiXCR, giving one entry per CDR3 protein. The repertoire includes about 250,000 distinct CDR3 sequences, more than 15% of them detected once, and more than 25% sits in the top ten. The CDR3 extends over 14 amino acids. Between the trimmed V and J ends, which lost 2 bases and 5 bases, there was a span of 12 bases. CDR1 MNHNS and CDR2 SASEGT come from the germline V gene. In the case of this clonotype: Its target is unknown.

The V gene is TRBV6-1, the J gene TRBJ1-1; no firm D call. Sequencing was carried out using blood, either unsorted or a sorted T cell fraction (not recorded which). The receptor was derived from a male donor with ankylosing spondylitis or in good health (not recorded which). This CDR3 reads CASSEIGGRTEAFF. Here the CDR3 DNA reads TGTGCCAGCAGTGAAATAGGAGGGAGGACTGAAGCTTTCTTT.